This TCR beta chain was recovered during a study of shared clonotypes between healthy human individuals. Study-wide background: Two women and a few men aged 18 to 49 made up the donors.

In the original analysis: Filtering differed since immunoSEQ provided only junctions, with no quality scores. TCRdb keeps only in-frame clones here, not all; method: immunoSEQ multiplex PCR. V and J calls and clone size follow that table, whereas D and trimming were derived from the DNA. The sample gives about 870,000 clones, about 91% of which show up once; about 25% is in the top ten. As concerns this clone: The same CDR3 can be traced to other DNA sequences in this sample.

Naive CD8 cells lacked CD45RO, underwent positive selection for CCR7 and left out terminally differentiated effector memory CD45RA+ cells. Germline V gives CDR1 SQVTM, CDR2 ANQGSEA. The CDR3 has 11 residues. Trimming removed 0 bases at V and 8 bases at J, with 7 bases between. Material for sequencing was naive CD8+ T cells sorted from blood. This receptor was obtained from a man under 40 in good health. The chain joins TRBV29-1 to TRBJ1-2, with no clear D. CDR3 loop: CSVEDRYGYTF. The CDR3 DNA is TGCAGCGTTGAAGACCGTTACGGCTACACCTTC.